The T cell receptor beta chain under discussion was sequenced for a study of T cells in localized non-small cell lung cancer. Study results and limitations: Among the tissues sampled, uninvolved adjacent lung had the highest T cell clonality, above tumor. Overall survival was longer when the density of T cells in the blood was higher. Heterogeneity within the tumor remains possible, as just one region underwent sequencing. Median around 54 top-100 tumor clones were shared with paired adjacent lung.

With regard to this clone: What it recognizes is unknown.

The data were produced by immunoSEQ multiplex PCR, yet TCRdb's version contains in-frame clones alone and is incomplete. The sample has about 1,800 clones; 27% are singletons. Sequenced here: lung tumor tissue, sampled before any cancer treatment. This TCR derives from a woman aged 35 to 70 with stage I lung adenocarcinoma.

The CDR3, as DNA: TGTGCCAGCAGTTACCGCGGGGGGGCCTACAATGAGCAGTTCTTC. It codes for CASSYRGGAYNEQFF. The chain links TRBV6-8 to TRBJ2-1, with TRBD2 matching over 9 bases. Looked up from germline, CDR1 is MNHGY and CDR2 is SAAAGT. The V and J ends lost 2 bases and 2 bases, in that order; junction bases with no gene match: 1. The CDR3 totals 15 residues.